These 15 T cell receptor beta chains came from one sample sequenced in a study of cytomegalovirus exposure and HLA in healthy donors. It was with 60 Vbeta and 13 Jbeta primers that the PCR ran. Data came from immunoSEQ multiplex PCR; TCRdb stores just in-frame clones and leaves some out. This repertoire shows some 150,000 clones, about four fifths found once; its top ten account for about 4.3%. Sequencing input: PBMCs. The source of these receptors is a middle-aged woman in good health and CMV-seropositive.

The V gene is TRBV19, the J gene TRBJ2-2; the D gene is possibly TRBD2 (5 bases). The CDR3 loop spans 12 amino acids. The germline V gene has CDR1 LNHDA and CDR2 SQIVND (reference sequence). The V end lost 7 bases, the J end lost 6 bases, and 9 bases lay between the germline ends. The CDR3, as DNA: TGTGCCAGTAACCCGGGGTCCGGGGAGCTGTTTTTT. Its translation: CASNPGSGELFF. Full variable domain (remainder filled in from reference TRBV19 and TRBJ2-2): DGGITQSPKYLFRKEGQNVTLSCEQNLNHDAMYWYRQDPGQGLRLIYYSQIVNDFQKGDIAEGYSVSREKKESFPLTVTSAQKNPTAFYLCASNPGSGELFFGEGSRLTVL.

The chain couples TRBV27 to TRBJ1-4; D gene ambiguous. CDR1 is MNHEY and CDR2 is SMNVEV in the germline V gene (reference sequence). The CDR3 loop spans 17 amino acids. Trimming removed 5 bases at V and 0 bases at J, with 16 bases between. The CDR3 nucleotides read TGTGCCAGCAGTCTCACTCGGGGATTTGCAACTAATGAAAAACTGTTTTTT. Protein product: CASSLTRGFATNEKLFF.

The chain recombines TRBV11-1 with TRBJ1-2; TRBD1 aligns across 9 bases. V dropped 4 bases and J dropped 8; count of bases not matched to a gene: 17. This CDR3 spans 17 amino acids. CDR1 and CDR2 from the germline V gene are SGHAT and FQDESV (reference sequence). CDR3 sequence (DNA): TGTGCCAGCAGCTCCGTCCAGGGGGACAGGGCACGTCGAGGCTACACCTTC. It translates to CASSSVQGDRARRGYTF. Combining the CDR3 with reference TRBV11-1 and TRBJ1-2 gives the whole variable domain EAEVAQSPRYKITEKSQAVAFWCDPISGHATLYWYRQILGQGPELLVQFQDESVVDDSQLPKDRFSAERLKGVDSTLKIQPAELGDSAMYLCASSSVQGDRARRGYTFGSGTRLTVV.

This chain links TRBV2 with TRBJ2-7; 7 bases agree with TRBD1. Germline V gene lookup returns CDR1 SNHLY and CDR2 FYNNEI. V gave up 5 bases and J gave up 3 bases; unmatched junction bases: 10. The CDR3 runs 15 residues. The CDR3 DNA reads as TGTGCCAGCAGTCCGGAAGGGGGCGGGTACTACGAGCAGTACTTC. Encoded protein: CASSPEGGGYYEQYF.

This chain connects TRBV7-9 to TRBJ1-6; 10 bases line up with TRBD1. This CDR3 has 15 residues. The V gene end was trimmed by 0 bases and the J gene end by 9 bases; junction bases not matched to a gene: 2. The germline CDR1 and CDR2 sequences are SEHNR and FQNEAQ (reference sequence). The CDR3 DNA reads as TGTGCCAGCAGCTTAGCCGGGACAGGGGCTTCACCCCTCCACTTT. Encoded protein: CASSLAGTGASPLHF.

About this clone itself: Sequence at one end of the junction differs from germline and may be a read error. This rearrangement joins TRBV7-9 to TRBJ2-2; 9 bases align to TRBD1. CDR3 length: 15 amino acids. From germline, CDR1 is SEHNR and CDR2 FQNEAQ (reference sequence). The CDR3 region has the DNA TGTTCCAGCAGCTCGGGACAGGGTTACACCGGGGAGCTGTTTTTT. Residues: CSSSSGQGYTGELFF.

The CDR3, as DNA: TGTGCCAGCAGCGGGAAGGACTCGACAGGGGCAAGTGATGAGCAGTTCTTC. As protein: CASSGKDSTGASDEQFF. The rearrangement uses TRBV5-4 and TRBJ2-1; 8 bases are a match to TRBD1. CDR1 and CDR2 from the germline V gene are SGHNT and YYREEE (reference sequence). CDR3 length: 17 amino acids. Trimming took 4 bases from V and 8 from J; bases not matched to a gene: 17.

This chain links TRBV18 with TRBJ2-5, with 9 nucleotides matching TRBD1. The V gene end was trimmed by 3 bases and the J gene end by 0 bases; junction bases not matched to a gene: 11. This CDR3 spans 18 amino acids. CDR1 is KGHSH and CDR2 is LQKENI in the germline V gene. CDR3 nucleotide sequence: TGTGCCAGCTCACCCGAGGGGTGGGACAGGGAGTACCAAGAGACCCAGTACTTC. Translation gives CASSPEGWDREYQETQYF.

The CDR3: CASSFLSGSADTQYF. DNA of the CDR3: TGTGCCAGCAGCTTCCTTAGCGGGAGTGCAGATACGCAGTATTTT. The V gene is TRBV5-4, the J gene TRBJ2-3; 9 positions match TRBD2. The CDR3 has 15 residues. Germline-derived CDR1 and CDR2 are SGHNT and YYREEE (reference sequence). Trimming took 2 bases from V and 4 from J; bases not matched to a gene: 5. Full variable domain (missing parts from reference TRBV5-4 and TRBJ2-3): ETGVTQSPTHLIKTRGQQVTLRCSSQSGHNTVSWYQQALGQGPQFIFQYYREEENGRGNFPPRFSGLQFPNYSSELNVNALELDDSALYLCASSFLSGSADTQYFGPGTRLTVL.

There are a few counts of this clone. The chain joins TRBV5-1 to TRBJ1-2, with TRBD1 matching 11 bases. The CDR3 totals 14 residues. The junction had 4 bases not matched to a gene; V was cut back by 2 bases and J by 7 bases. Germline CDR1 is SGHRS and CDR2 is YFSETQ. CDR3 sequence: CASSLAGTGGGYTF. The CDR3 DNA reads TGCGCCAGCAGCTTAGCCGGGACAGGGGGTGGCTACACCTTC.

The DNA of the CDR3 is TGTGCCAGCAGCCGGACTAGCGGGAGTATCGGGCAGTACTTC. This gives the protein CASSRTSGSIGQYF. This sequence joins TRBV28 and TRBJ2-7; TRBD2 aligns across 13 bases. The ends lost 6 bases at V and 9 bases at J; junction bases unmatched: 8. The CDR3 has 14 residues. Germline CDR1 is MDHEN and CDR2 is SYDVKM.

CDR3 nucleotides: TGCAGCGTTTTAAGCCCAGGGAACACTGAAGCTTTCTTT. It specifies CSVLSPGNTEAFF. The rearrangement uses TRBV29-1 and TRBJ1-1, with D unclear. V was trimmed by 5 bases and J by 1 base, leaving 11 bases between them. CDR1 is SQVTM, CDR2 ANQGSEA, per germline. The CDR3 spans 13 residues. Looking up the rest from reference TRBV29-1 and TRBJ1-1 gives the full variable domain: SAVISQKPSRDICQRGTSLTIQCQVDSQVTMMFWYRQQPGQSLTLIATANQGSEATYESGFVIDKFPISRPNLTFSTLTVSNMSPEDSSIYLCSVLSPGNTEAFFGQGTRLTVV.

This chain uses TRBV27 with TRBJ2-1, with D uncertain. V was pared by 2 bases and J by 1 base, with 12 bases between. CDR3 length: 16 amino acids. From germline, CDR1 is MNHEY and CDR2 SMNVEV (reference sequence). The CDR3 spells CASSLIRGFSYNEQFF. In DNA form, the CDR3 reads TGTGCCAGCAGTTTAATACGCGGTTTTTCCTACAATGAGCAGTTCTTC.

The rearrangement uses TRBV10-1 and TRBJ2-5; TRBD1 aligns across 10 bases. The better agreement between TRBJ2-7 and the DNA end casts doubt on the J call. The CDR3 consists of 16 residues. Germline lookup yields CDR1 WNHNN and CDR2 SYGVQD (reference sequence). The CDR3: CARWATRTGGDNEQYF. The DNA for the CDR3 is TGCGCCCGATGGGCTACCCGGACAGGGGGGGACAACGAGCAGTACTTC.

This clone was recorded only once. The chain joins TRBV4-1 to TRBJ1-5; D is unresolved. Between the trimmed V and J ends, which lost 0 bases and 3 bases, there was a span of 15 bases. Germline V gene data show CDR1 as MGHRA and CDR2 as YSYEKL. The CDR3 has 17 amino acids. The CDR3 here is CASSQDLADFYNQPQHF. The DNA for the CDR3 is TGCGCCAGCAGCCAAGATCTGGCGGACTTTTACAATCAGCCCCAGCATTTT.